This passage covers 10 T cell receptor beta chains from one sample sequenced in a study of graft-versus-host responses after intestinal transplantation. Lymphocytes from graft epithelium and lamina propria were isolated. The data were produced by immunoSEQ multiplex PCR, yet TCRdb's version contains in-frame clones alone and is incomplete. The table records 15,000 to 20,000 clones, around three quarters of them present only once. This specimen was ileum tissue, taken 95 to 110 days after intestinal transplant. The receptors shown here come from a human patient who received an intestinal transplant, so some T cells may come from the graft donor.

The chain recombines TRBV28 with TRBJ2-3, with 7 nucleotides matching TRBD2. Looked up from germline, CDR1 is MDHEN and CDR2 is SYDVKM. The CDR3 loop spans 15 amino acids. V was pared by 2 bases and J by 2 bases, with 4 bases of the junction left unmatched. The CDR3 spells CASSLLAVNTDTQYF. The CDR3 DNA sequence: TGTGCCAGCAGTTTACTAGCGGTTAACACAGATACGCAGTATTTT.

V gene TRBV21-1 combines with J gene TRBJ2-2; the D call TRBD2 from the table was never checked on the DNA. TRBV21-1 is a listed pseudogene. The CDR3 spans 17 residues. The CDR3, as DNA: TGTGCCAGCAGCCTACCGGTAGACCGACAGGTCAGCGGGAAGCTGTTTTTT. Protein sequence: CASSLPVDRQVSGKLFF.

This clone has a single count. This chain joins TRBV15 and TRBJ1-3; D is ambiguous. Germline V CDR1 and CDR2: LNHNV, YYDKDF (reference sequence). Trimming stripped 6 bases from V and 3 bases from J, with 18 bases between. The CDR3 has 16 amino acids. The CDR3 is CATSKWLTFVGNTIYF. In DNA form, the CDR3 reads TGTGCCACCAGTAAATGGTTAACTTTCGTTGGAAACACCATATATTTT.

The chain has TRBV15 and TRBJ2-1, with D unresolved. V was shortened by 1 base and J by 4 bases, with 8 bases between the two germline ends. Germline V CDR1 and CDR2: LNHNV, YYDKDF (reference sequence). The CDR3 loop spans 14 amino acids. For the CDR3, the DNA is TGTGCCACCAGCAGAGGACGTTTATACAATGAGCAGTTCTTC. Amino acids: CATSRGRLYNEQFF.

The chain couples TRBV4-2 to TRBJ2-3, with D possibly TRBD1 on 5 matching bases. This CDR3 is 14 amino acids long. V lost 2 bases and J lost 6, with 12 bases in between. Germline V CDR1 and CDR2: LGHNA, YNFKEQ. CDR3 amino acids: CASSQRTSPDTQYF. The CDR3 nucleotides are TGTGCCAGCAGCCAAAGGACAAGCCCCGATACGCAGTATTTT.

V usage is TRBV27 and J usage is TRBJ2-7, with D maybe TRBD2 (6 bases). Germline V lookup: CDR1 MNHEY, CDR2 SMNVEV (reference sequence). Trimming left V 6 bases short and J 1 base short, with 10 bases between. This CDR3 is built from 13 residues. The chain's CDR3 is CASRIRGSYEQYF. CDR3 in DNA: TGTGCCAGCAGGATACGGGGGTCCTACGAGCAGTACTTC.

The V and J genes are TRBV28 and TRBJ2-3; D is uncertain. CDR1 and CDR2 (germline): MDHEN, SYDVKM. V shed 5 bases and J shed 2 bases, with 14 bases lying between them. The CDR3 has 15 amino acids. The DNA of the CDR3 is TGTGCCAGCAGTCCCCAGGTCGGCTACACAGATACGCAGTATTTT. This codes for CASSPQVGYTDTQYF.

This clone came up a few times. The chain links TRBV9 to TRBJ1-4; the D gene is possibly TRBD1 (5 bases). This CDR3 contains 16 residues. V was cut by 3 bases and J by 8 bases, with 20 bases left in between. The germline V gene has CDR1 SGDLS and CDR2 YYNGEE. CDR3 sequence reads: CASSAWGLGLNEKLFF. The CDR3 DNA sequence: TGTGCCAGCAGCGCGTGGGGCTTGGGTTTGAACGAAAAACTGTTTTTT.

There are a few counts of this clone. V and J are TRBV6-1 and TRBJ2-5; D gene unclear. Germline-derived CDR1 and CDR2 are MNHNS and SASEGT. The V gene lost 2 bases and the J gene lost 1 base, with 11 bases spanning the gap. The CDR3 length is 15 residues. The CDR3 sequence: CASSEIPNSQETQYF. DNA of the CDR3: TGTGCCAGCAGTGAAATACCCAACTCCCAAGAGACCCAGTACTTC.

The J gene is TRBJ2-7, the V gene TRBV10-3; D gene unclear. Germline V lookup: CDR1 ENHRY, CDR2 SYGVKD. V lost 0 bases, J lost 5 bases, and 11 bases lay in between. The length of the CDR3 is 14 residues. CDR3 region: CAISESSQLNEQYF. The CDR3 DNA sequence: TGTGCCATCAGTGAGTCGTCGCAGTTAAACGAGCAGTACTTC.